The source of this T cell receptor (beta chain) is a study of T cell repertoires and HLA-DP antigens. Assay: immunoSEQ multiplex PCR; the TCRdb copy retains only in-frame clones and omits some. The sample carries over 60,000 clones, about 80% recorded once. For this clone: Its antigen remains unidentified.

Germline V gives CDR1 SGHDT, CDR2 YYEEEE. Trimming took 4 bases from V and 2 from J; bases not matched to a gene: 5. The CDR3 has 16 residues. Untouched CD4+ T cells were bead-isolated from PBMC at approximately 98% purity. The source is a man between 60 and 75 years old in good health and CMV-seronegative. Specimen: CD4+ T cells from PBMCs. The rearrangement links TRBV5-6 to TRBJ2-5, with 13 bases identical to TRBD2. In DNA, the CDR3 is TGTGCCAGCAGCGGGACACTAGCGGGGGGGCAAGAGACCCAGTACTTC. It specifies CASSGTLAGGQETQYF.